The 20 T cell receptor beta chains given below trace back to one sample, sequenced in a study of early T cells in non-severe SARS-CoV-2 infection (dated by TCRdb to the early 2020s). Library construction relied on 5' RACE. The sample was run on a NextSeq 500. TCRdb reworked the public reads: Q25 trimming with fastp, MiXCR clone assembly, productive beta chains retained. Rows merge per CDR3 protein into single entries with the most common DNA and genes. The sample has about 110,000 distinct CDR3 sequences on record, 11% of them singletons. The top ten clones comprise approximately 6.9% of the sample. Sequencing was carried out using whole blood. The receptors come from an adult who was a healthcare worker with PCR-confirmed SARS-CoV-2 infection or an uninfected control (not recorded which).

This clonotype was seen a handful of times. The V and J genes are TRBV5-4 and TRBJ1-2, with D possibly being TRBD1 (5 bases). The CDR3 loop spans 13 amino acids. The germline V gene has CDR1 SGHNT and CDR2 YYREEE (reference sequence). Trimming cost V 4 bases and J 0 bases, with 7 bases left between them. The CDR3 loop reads CASSPGANYGYTF. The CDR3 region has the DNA TGTGCCAGCAGCCCGGGGGCTAACTATGGCTACACCTTC.

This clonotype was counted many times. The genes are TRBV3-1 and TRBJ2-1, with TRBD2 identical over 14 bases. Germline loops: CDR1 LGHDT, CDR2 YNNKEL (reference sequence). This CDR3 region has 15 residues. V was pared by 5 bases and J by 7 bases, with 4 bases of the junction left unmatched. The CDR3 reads CASSTGTSGSNEQFF. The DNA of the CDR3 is TGTGCCAGCAGCACCGGGACTAGCGGGAGTAATGAGCAGTTCTTC.

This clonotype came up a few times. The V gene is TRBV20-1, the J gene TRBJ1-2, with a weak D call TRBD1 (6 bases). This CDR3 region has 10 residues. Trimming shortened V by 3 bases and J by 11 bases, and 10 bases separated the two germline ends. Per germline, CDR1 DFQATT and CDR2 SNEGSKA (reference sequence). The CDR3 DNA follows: TGCAGTGCTAGGGGCAGGGGATACACCTTC. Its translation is CSARGRGYTF.

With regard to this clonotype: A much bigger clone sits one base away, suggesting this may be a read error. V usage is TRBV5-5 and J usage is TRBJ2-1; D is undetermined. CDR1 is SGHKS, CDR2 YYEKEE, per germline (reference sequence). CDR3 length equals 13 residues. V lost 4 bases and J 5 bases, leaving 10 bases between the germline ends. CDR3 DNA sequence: TGTGCCAGCAGCGCCCTCACTGACAATGAGCAGTTCTTC. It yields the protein CASSALTDNEQFF.

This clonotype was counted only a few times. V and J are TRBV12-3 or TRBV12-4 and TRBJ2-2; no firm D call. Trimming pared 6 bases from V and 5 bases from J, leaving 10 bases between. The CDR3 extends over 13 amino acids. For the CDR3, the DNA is TGTGCCAGCAGCCCAACGGCAACCGGGGAGCTGTTTTTT. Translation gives CASSPTATGELFF.

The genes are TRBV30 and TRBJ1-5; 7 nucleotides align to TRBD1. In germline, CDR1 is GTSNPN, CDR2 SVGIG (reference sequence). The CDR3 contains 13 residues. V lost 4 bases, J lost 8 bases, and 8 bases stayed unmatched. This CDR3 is CAWNRQGTEPQHF. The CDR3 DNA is TGTGCCTGGAATCGACAGGGAACCGAGCCCCAGCATTTT.

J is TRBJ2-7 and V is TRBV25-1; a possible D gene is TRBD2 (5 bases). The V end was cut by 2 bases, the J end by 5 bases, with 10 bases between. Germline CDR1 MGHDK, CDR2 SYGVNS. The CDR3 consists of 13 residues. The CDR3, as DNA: TGTGCCAGCAGTGAAGCCGGGAACCACGAGCAGTACTTC. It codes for CASSEAGNHEQYF.

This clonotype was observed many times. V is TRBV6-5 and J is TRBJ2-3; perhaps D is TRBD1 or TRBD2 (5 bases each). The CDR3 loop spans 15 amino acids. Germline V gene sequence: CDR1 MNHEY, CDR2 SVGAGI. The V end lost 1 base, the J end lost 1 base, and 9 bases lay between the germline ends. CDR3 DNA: TGTGCCAGCAGTTACTTGGGGCGGGGCACAGATACGCAGTATTTT. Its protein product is CASSYLGRGTDTQYF.

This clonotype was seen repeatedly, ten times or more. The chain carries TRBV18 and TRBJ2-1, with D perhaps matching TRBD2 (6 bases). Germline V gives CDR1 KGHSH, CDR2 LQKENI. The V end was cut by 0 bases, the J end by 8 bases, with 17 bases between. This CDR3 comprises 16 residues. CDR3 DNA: TGTGCCAGCTCACCACCCCAAGCGGGCGGAGGGCATGAGCAGTTCTTC. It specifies CASSPPQAGGGHEQFF.

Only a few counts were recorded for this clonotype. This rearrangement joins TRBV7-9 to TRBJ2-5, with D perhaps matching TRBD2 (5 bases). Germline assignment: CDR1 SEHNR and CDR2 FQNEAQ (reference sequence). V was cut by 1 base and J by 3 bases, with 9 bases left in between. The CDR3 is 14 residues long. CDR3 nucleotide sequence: TGTGCCAGCAGCTTAGGAGGGAAGAAAGAGACCCAGTACTTC. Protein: CASSLGGKKETQYF.

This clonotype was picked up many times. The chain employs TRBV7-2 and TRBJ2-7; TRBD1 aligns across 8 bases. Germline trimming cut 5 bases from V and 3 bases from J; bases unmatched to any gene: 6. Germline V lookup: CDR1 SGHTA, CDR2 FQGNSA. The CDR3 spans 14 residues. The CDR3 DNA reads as TGTGCCAGCAGCGGACAGGGTTGGGGCTACGAGCAGTACTTC. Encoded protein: CASSGQGWGYEQYF.

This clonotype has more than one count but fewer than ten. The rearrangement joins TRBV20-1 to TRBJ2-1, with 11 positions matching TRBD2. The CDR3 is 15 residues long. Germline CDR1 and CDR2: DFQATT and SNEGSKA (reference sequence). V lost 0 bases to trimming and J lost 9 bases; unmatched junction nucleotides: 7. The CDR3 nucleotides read TGCAGTGCTAGAGAGGTGCTAGCGGGAGGTGTTGAGCAGTTCTTC. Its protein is CSAREVLAGGVEQFF.

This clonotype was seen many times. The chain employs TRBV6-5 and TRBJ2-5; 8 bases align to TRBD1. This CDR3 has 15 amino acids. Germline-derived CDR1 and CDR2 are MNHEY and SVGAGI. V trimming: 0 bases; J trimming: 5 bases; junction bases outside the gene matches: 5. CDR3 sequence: CASSYSYRGDETQYF. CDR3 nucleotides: TGTGCCAGCAGTTACTCGTACAGGGGGGACGAGACCCAGTACTTC.

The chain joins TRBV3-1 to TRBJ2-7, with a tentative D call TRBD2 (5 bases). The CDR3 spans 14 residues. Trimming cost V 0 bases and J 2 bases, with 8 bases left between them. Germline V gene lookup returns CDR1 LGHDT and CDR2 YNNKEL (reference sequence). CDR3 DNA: TGTGCCAGCAGCCAAGAGAGCGGAACCTACGAGCAGTACTTC. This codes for CASSQESGTYEQYF.

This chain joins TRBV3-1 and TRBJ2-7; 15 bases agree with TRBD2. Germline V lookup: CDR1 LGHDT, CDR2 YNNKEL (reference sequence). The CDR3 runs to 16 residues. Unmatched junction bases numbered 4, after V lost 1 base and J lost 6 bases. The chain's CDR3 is CASSQVGTSGRFEQYF. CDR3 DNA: TGTGCCAGCAGCCAAGTGGGGACTAGCGGGAGGTTCGAGCAGTACTTC.

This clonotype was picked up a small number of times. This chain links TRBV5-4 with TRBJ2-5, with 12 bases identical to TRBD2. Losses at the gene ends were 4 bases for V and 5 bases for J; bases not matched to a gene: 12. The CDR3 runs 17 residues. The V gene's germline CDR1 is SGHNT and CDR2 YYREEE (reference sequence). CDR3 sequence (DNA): TGTGCCAGCAGCCGAGGGCTAGCGGGAGGGCACAGGGAGACCCAGTACTTC. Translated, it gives CASSRGLAGGHRETQYF. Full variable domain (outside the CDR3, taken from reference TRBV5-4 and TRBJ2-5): ETGVTQSPTHLIKTRGQQVTLRCSSQSGHNTVSWYQQALGQGPQFIFQYYREEENGRGNFPPRFSGLQFPNYSSELNVNALELDDSALYLCASSRGLAGGHRETQYFGPGTRLLVL.

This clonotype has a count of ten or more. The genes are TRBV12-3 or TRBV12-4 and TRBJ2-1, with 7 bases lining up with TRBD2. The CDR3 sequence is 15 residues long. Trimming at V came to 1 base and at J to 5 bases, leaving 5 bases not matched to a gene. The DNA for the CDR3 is TGTGCCAGCAGTTTAGGCGGGACTAACCACAATGAGCAGTTCTTC. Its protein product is CASSLGGTNHNEQFF.

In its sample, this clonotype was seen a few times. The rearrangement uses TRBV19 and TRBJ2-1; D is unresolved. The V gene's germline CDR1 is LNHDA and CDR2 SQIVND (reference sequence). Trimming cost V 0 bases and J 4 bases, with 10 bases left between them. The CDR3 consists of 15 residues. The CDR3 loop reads CASSIDQRYYNEQFF. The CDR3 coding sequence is TGTGCCAGTAGTATAGACCAAAGATATTACAATGAGCAGTTCTTC.

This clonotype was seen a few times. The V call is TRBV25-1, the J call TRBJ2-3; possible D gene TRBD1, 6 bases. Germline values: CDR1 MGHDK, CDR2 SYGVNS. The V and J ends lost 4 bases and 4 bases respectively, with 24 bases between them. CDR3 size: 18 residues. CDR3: CASSGAPTYRVGADTQYF. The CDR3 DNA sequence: TGTGCCAGCAGTGGGGCCCCCACTTACAGGGTGGGGGCAGATACGCAGTATTTT. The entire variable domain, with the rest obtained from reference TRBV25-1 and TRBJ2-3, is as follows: EADIYQTPRYLVIGTGKKITLECSQTMGHDKMYWYQQDPGMELHLIHYSYGVNSTEKGDLSSESTVSRIRTEHFPLTLESARPSHTSQYLCASSGAPTYRVGADTQYFGPGTRLTVL.

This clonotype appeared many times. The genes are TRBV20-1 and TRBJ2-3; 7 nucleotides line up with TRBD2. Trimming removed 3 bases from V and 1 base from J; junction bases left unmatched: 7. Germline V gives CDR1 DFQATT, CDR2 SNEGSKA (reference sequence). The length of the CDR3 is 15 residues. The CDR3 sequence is CSARLPGGGTDTQYF. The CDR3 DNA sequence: TGCAGTGCTAGGTTACCGGGAGGCGGCACAGATACGCAGTATTTT.